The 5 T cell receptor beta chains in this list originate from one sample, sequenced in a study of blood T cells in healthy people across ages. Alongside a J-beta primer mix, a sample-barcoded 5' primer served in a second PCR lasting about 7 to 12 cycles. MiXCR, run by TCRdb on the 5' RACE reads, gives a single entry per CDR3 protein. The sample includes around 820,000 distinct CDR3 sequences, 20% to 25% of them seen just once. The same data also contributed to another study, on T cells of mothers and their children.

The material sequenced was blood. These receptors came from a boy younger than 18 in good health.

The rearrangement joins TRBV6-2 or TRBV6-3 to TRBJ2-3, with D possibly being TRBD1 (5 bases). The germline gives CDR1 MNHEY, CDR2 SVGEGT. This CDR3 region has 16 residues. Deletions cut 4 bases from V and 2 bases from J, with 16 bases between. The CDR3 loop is CASSSRDSFSTDTQYF. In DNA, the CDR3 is TGTGCCAGCAGTTCCAGAGACAGTTTTTCCACAGATACGCAGTATTTT.

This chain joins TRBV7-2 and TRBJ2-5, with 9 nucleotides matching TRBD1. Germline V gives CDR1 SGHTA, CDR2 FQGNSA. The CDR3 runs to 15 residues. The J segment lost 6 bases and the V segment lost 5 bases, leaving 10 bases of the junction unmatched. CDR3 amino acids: CASSLGGQGRQTQYF. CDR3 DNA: TGTGCCAGCAGCCTAGGGGGACAGGGTAGGCAGACCCAGTACTTC.

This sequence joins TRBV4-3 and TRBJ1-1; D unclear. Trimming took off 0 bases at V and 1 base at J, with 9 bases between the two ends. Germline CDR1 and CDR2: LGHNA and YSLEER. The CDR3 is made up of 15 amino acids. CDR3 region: CASSQDFRENTEAFF. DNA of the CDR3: TGCGCCAGCAGCCAAGATTTTAGGGAGAACACTGAAGCTTTCTTT.

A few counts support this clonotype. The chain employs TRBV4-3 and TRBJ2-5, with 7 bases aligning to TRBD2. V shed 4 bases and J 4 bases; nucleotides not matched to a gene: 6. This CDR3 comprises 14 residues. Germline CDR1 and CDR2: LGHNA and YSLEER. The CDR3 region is CASSRDGGGETQYF. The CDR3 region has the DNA TGCGCCAGCAGCCGAGATGGGGGGGGAGAGACCCAGTACTTC.

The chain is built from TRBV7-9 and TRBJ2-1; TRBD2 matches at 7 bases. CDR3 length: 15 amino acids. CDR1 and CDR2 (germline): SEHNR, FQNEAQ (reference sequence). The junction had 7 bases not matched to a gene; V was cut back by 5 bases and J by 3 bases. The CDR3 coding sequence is TGTGCCAGCAGCGGGATTTGGGACTACTACAATGAGCAGTTCTTC. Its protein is CASSGIWDYYNEQFF.